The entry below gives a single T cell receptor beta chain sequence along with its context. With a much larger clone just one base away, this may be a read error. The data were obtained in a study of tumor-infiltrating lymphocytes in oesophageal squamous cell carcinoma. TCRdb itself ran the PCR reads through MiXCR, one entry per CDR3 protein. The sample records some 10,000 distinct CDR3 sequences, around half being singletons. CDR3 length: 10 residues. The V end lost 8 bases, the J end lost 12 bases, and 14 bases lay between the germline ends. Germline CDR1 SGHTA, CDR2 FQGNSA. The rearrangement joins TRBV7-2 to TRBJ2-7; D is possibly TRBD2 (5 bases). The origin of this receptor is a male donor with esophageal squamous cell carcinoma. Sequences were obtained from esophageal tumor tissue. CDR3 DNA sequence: TGTGCCAGCGGACCGAGAAGCGGGTACTTC. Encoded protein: CASGPRSGYF.